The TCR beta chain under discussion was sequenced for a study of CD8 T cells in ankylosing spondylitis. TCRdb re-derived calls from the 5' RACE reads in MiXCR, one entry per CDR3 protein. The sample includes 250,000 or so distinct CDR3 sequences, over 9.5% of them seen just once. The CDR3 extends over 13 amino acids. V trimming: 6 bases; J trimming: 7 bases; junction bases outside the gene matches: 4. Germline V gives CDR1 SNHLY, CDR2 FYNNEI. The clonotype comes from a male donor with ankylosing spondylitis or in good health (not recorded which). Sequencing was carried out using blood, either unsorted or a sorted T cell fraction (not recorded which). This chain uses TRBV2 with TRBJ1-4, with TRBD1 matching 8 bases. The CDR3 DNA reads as TGTGCCAGCAGAACAGGGGGAGGTGAAAAACTGTTTTTT. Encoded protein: CASRTGGGEKLFF.